This passage covers 2 T cell receptor beta chains from one sample sequenced in a study of T-cell reconstitution after alpha-beta-depleted transplantation in children. TCRbeta library preparation incorporated unique molecular identifiers. TCRdb processed the PCR reads anew with MiXCR; each CDR3 protein has one entry. The sample holds some 350,000 distinct CDR3 sequences, 10% to 13% seen once. The sequenced sample was PBMCs from the stem cell graft donor, obtained from the stem cell graft. The receptor source for this set is a human donor who donated a stem cell graft to a child with acute lymphoblastic leukemia.

This clonotype showed up just a few times. CDR3 nucleotides: TGTGCCAGCAGCTTCTGGGACAAAGGGTATCGGGAGCAGTTCTTC. This sequence encodes CASSFWDKGYREQFF. The chain carries TRBV7-9 and TRBJ2-1; possibly TRBD1 for D (6 bases). This CDR3 region has 15 residues. V was trimmed by 3 bases and J by 10 bases, leaving 19 bases between them. Germline CDR1 SEHNR, CDR2 FQNEAQ (reference sequence).

The DNA of the CDR3 is TGCGCCAGCAGCTTGACTAGCGGGGCGAACACCGGGGAGCTGTTTTTT. Translated, it gives CASSLTSGANTGELFF. The V call is TRBV5-1, the J call TRBJ2-2, with 10 bases aligning to TRBD2. V lost 1 base and J lost 0; bases outside the gene matches: 0. The CDR3 consists of 16 residues. Germline values: CDR1 SGHRS, CDR2 YFSETQ.